This T cell receptor beta chain was observed in a study of monozygotic twins with inflammatory bowel disease. TCRdb reprocessed the 5' RACE reads and reports one entry per CDR3 protein, with no DNA. The table counts 150,000 to 200,000 distinct CDR3 sequences; approximately 7% lies in the top ten. The CDR3 runs to 15 residues. In germline, CDR1 is SGHRS, CDR2 YFSETQ. The TCR comes from a human donor with ulcerative colitis or Crohn's disease, or a healthy co-twin of an affected twin (not recorded which). The rearrangement uses TRBV5-1 and TRBJ2-1; as DNA is missing, the TRBD1 call by TCRdb cannot be tested. Specimen: blood. CDR3 sequence: CASSLTQTGWDEQFF.